This T cell receptor (beta chain) was found in a study of T cell responses to AZD1222 COVID-19 vaccine. Regarding the study as a whole: Spike-specific TCR breadth and depth went up after people got two AZD1222 doses.

Here immunoSEQ multiplex PCR was the method, and the copy in TCRdb shows in-frame clones only, minus some. The sample carries 150,000 to 180,000 clones, approximately 90% recorded once. Second-dose intervals near 4 or 12 weeks were combined. Unmatched junction bases numbered 6, after V lost 3 bases and J lost 4 bases. The CDR3 is 15 amino acids. Germline lookup yields CDR1 SNHLY and CDR2 FYNNEI. A word on this clone: Its specificity is not known.

This TCR was recovered from an adult who received the AZD1222 COVID-19 vaccine. The genes are TRBV2 and TRBJ2-1, with 7 positions matching TRBD2. Sequenced material: peripheral blood, taken 28 days after the second AZD1222 dose. Written as DNA, the CDR3 is TGTGCCAGCAGTGAGGAAGCGGGGCTATACAATGAGCAGTTCTTC. Translation gives CASSEEAGLYNEQFF.